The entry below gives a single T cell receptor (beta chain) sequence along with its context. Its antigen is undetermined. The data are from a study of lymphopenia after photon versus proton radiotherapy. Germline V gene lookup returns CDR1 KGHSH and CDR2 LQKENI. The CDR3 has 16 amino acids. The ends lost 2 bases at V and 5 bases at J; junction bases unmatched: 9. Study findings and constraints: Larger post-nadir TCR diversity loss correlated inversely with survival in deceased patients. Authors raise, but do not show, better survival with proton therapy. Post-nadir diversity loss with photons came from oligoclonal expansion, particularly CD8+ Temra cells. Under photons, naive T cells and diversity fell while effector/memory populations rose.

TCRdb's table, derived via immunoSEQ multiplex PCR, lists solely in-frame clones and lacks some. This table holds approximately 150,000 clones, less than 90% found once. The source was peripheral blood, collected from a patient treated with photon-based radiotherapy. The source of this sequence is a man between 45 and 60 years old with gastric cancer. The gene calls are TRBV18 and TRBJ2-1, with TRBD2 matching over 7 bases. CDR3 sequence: CASSPLPPSGNNEQFF. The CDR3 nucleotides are TGTGCCAGCTCACCATTGCCGCCTAGCGGAAACAATGAGCAGTTCTTC.